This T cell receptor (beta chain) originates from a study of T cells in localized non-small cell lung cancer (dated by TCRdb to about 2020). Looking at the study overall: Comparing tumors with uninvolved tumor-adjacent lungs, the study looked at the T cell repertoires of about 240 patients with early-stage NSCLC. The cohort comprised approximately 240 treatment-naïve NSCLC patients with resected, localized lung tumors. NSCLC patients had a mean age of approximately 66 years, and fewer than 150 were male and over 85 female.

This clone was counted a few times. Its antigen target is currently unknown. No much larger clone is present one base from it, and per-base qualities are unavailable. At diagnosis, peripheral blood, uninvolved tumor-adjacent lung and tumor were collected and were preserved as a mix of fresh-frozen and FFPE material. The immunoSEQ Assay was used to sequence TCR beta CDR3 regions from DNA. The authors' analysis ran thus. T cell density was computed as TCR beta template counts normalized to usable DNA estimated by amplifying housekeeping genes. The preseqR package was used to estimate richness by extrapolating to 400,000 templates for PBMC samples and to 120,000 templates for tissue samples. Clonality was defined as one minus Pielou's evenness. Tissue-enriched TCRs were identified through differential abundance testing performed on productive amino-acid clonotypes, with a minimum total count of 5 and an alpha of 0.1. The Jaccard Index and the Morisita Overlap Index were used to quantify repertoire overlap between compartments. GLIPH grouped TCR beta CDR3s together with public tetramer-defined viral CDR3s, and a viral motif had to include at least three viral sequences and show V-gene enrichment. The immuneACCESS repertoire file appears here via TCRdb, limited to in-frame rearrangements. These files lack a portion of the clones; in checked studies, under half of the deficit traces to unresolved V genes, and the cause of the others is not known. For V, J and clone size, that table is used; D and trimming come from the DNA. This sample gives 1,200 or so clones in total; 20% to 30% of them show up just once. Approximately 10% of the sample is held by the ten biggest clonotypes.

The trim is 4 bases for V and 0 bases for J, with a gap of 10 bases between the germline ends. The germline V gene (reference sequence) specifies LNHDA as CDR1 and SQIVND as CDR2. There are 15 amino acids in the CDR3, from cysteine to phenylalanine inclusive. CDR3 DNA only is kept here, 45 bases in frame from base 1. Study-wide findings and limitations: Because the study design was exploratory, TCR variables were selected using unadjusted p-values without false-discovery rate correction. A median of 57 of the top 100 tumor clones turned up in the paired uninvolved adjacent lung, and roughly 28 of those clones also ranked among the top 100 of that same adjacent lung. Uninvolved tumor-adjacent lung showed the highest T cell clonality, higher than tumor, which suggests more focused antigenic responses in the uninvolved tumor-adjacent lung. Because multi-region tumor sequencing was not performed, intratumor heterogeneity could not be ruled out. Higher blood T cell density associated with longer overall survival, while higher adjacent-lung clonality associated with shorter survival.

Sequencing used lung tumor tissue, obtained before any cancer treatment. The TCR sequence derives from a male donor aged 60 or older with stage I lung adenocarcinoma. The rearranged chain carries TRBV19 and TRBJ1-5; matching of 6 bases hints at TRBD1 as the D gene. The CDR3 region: CASSTTGHSNQPQHF. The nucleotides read TGTGCCAGTAGTACAACGGGACATAGCAATCAGCCCCAGCATTTT.